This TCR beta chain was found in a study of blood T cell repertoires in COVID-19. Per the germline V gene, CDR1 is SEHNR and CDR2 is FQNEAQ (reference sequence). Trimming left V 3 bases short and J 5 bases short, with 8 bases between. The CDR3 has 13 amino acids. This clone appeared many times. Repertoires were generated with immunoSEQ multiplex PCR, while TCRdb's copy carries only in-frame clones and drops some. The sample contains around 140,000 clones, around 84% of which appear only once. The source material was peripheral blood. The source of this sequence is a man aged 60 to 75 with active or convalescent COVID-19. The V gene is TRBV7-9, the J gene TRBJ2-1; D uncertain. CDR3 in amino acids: CASSFALNNEQFF. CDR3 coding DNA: TGTGCCAGCAGCTTTGCACTAAACAATGAGCAGTTCTTC.